This T cell receptor beta chain came from a study of blood T cells in healthy people across ages. Whole-study context: Every two T cells gave about one barcoded beta molecule via template switching.

Per sample, extraction of total RNA gave at least 6 micrograms in every case. Trimming pared 4 bases from V and 1 base from J, leaving 8 bases between. Germline V CDR1 and CDR2: SGHRS, YFSETQ. The CDR3 is made up of 13 amino acids. Through a sample-barcoded 5' primer and a J-beta primer mix, a second PCR was run for roughly 6 to 11 cycles. Each CDR3 protein is one row after TCRdb ran MiXCR on the 5' RACE reads. The sample carries about 640,000 distinct CDR3 sequences, roughly 58% recorded once. A word on this clonotype: Its target is unknown.

Study-level points and caveats: Observed TCR beta diversity per million T cells went down as age went up. This fall followed a roughly linear course with age.

This TCR was recovered from a man aged 55 to 70 in good health. The chain uses TRBV5-1 and TRBJ1-1; TRBD1 is a possible D gene (6 bases). Sequencing was performed on blood. Here the CDR3 DNA reads TGCGCCAGCAGCGGGACAACGAACACTGAAGCTTTCTTT. Translating it yields CASSGTTNTEAFF. The whole variable domain, filled in from reference TRBV5-1 and TRBJ1-1, reads KAGVTQTPRYLIKTRGQQVTLSCSPISGHRSVSWYQQTPGQGLQFLFEYFSETQRNKGNFPGRFSGRQFSNSRSEMNVSTLELGDSALYLCASSGTTNTEAFFGQGTRLTVV.